This T cell receptor (beta chain) was identified during a study of regulatory T cells in long-lasting Graves disease. This clonotype was picked up one time. Stated time point: newly diagnosed GD, antithyroid drugs for less than 3 months. TCR sequences were obtained from RNA taken from PBMCs. In building TCR beta libraries, iRepertoire HTBI primers were used together with Arm-PCR of CDR3 regions. TCRdb reprocessed the multiplex PCR reads via MiXCR and lists one record per CDR3 protein. The profile shows around 420,000 distinct CDR3 sequences, less than 20% of them singletons. This clonotype was obtained from a female donor with Graves disease. The sample was peripheral blood mononuclear cells (PBMCs), taken at new diagnosis, from a patient treated with antithyroid drugs.

The CDR3 spells CASSLDTGQGYEQYF. As DNA, the CDR3 is TGTGCCAGCAGCTTAGATACGGGACAGGGCTACGAGCAGTACTTC. The chain recombines TRBV7-2 with TRBJ2-7; 9 positions match TRBD1. The CDR3 sequence is 15 residues long. The V segment lost 1 base and the J segment 3 bases; nucleotides outside the gene matches: 4. Germline V gene data show CDR1 as SGHTA and CDR2 as FQGNSA.